These 2 T cell receptor beta chains originate from one sample sequenced in a study of cytomegalovirus exposure and HLA in healthy donors. Primers for the PCR totalled 60 Vbeta and 13 Jbeta. Produced via immunoSEQ multiplex PCR; TCRdb's table is partial and in-frame only. The table lists some 170,000 clones, 75% to 80% of them singletons, with about 3.1% in the top ten. The sequencing input was PBMCs. The source of these receptors is a female donor in good health and CMV-seronegative.

The table lists this clone with a few counts. CDR3 sequence (DNA): TGCGCCAGCAGACGGACTAGCGGGTACTCCTACGAGCAGTACTTC. This sequence encodes CASRRTSGYSYEQYF. The chain carries TRBV4-1 and TRBJ2-7; TRBD2 agrees at 11 bases. J gave up 0 bases and V 6 bases, and 4 bases lay outside the gene matches. The CDR3 totals 15 residues. CDR1 and CDR2 from the germline V gene are MGHRA and YSYEKL.

DNA for the CDR3: TGTGCCAGCAGTCGACAGGCTCTGAGTGAAGGTACGCAGTATTTT. Translation: CASSRQALSEGTQYF. The genes are TRBV6-5 and TRBJ2-3, with D tentatively TRBD1 (6 bases). Germline CDR1 MNHEY, CDR2 SVGAGI. The CDR3 has 15 amino acids. Trimming took off 5 bases at V and 8 bases at J, with 20 bases between the two ends.